This T cell receptor (beta chain) was documented in a study of T cell responses to AZD1222 COVID-19 vaccine. Clones were read by immunoSEQ multiplex PCR, and TCRdb kept only the in-frame ones, dropping some. This table has more than 75,000 clones, 83% appearing once. This clone showed up just a few times. The material sequenced was peripheral blood, taken 28 days after the second AZD1222 dose. The source is an adult who received the AZD1222 COVID-19 vaccine.

CDR3 coding DNA: TGCGCCAGCAGCCAAGTTTTGGGGAATGATGGCTACACCTTC. Translated: CASSQVLGNDGYTF. This rearrangement joins TRBV4-1 to TRBJ1-2; D unresolved. V lost 1 base and J 6 bases, leaving 12 bases between the germline ends. CDR1 is MGHRA, CDR2 YSYEKL, per germline. CDR3 length: 14 residues.